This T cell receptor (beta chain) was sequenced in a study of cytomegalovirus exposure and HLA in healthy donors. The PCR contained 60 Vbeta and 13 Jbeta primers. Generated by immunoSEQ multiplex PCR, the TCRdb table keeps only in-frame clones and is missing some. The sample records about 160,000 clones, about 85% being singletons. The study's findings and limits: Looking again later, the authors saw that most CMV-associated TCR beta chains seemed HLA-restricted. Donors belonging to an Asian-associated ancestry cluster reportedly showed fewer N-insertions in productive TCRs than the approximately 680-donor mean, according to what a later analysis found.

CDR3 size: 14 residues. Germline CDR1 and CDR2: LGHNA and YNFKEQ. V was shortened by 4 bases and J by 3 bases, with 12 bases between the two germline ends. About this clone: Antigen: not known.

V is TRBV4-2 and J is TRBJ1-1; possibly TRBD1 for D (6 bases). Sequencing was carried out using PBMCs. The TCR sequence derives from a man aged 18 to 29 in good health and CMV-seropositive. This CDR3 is CASSPRQADTEAFF. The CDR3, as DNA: TGTGCCAGCAGCCCCAGACAGGCCGACACTGAAGCTTTCTTT.